This T cell receptor beta chain appears in the sequencing data of a study of control samples from healthy donors and cancer patients. The table lists this clone with a count of one. Repertoires were generated with immunoSEQ multiplex PCR, while TCRdb's copy carries only in-frame clones and drops some. Here the sample spans 75,000 to 90,000 clones, approximately 89% being singletons. Trimming removed 6 bases at V and 5 bases at J, with 10 bases between. CDR3 length: 13 amino acids. Germline V gives CDR1 MNHEY, CDR2 SMNVEV (reference sequence). The sequenced sample consisted of blood. The rearrangement uses TRBV27 and TRBJ2-2; TRBD2 might be the D (6 bases). This receptor was obtained from a man aged 30 to 45 in good health. CDR3 protein: CASRILATGELFF. CDR3 DNA: TGTGCCAGCAGGATACTAGCTACCGGGGAGCTGTTTTTT.